This T cell receptor (beta chain) was captured by sequencing in a study of response to subunit inactivated influenza vaccine. TCRdb re-called the RT-PCR reads with MiXCR, one entry per CDR3 protein. The sample includes about 650,000 distinct CDR3 sequences, 12% to 15% seen only once; the top ten take less than 9%. This clonotype was seen a handful of times. Its antigen is undetermined. Study-level points and caveats: Only a handful of new T cells, the authors suggested, are recruited with each seasonal influenza vaccination.

This CDR3 has 15 amino acids. CDR1 and CDR2 (germline): SEHNR, FQNEAQ (reference sequence). Trimming at V came to 6 bases and at J to 5 bases, leaving 8 bases not matched to a gene. This chain joins TRBV7-9 and TRBJ2-3; 10 bases agree with TRBD2. Material: PBMCs from blood, obtained around two weeks before vaccination. This clonotype originated in a man aged 45-65 years who received an inactivated influenza vaccine. The CDR3 is CASSQGSSGGDTQYF. The CDR3 DNA sequence: TGTGCCAGCAGTCAGGGGTCTAGCGGGGGAGATACGCAGTATTTT.